Sequencing of this T cell receptor (beta chain) was carried out in a study of shared T cell receptors in the human thymus. The table came from immunoSEQ multiplex PCR; TCRdb's copy has only in-frame clones and leaves some out. The sample shows roughly 410,000 clones, 95% of them seen only once. This CDR3 comprises 15 residues. Germline assignment: CDR1 MNHEY and CDR2 SMNVEV (reference sequence). Losses at the gene ends were 5 bases for V and 5 bases for J; bases not matched to a gene: 9. This clonotype originated in a human donor. Sequencing used thymocytes. This chain joins TRBV27 and TRBJ1-5, with 7 positions matching TRBD1. This CDR3 reads CASSEKGAKDQPQHF. CDR3 nucleotide sequence: TGTGCCAGCAGTGAGAAGGGGGCGAAAGATCAGCCCCAGCATTTT.